The clone carrying this T cell receptor (beta chain) occurred many times. V lost 3 bases to trimming and J lost 5 bases; unmatched junction nucleotides: 13. This CDR3 spans 17 amino acids. Germline-derived CDR1 and CDR2 are SQVTM and ANQGSEA. The data are from a study of blood T cell repertoires in COVID-19. The wider study: The United States, Italy and Spain provided the acute and convalescent COVID-19 samples. In each case, the material was cDNA or gDNA derived from T cells, B-cell-depleted T cells, or PBMCs.

In the authors' workflow: Researchers report that nucleated cell counts were estimated from reference gene primer amplification. TCRdb's copy holds only in-frame clones and misses some; the assay was immunoSEQ multiplex PCR. The DNA was the basis for D and trimming; V, J and clone size are from that table. The sample has 40,000 or so clones, approximately 80% seen once. The chain joins TRBV29-1 to TRBJ2-3, with TRBD2 matching over 11 bases. This receptor was identified in a man older than 75 with acute or convalescent COVID-19. Material: peripheral blood. The CDR3 region is CSVESSGRILFGDTQYF. For the CDR3, the DNA is TGCAGCGTTGAGTCTAGCGGGAGGATTCTCTTTGGAGATACGCAGTATTTT.